This T cell receptor beta chain was recorded in a study of beta chain features in type 1 diabetes. Looking at the study overall: No patient-donor differences in age, gender, total cells or subset yield. Study-wide results and limits: In every one of the four CD4+ subsets, TCRB CDR3s were moderately but significantly shorter in Type 1 diabetes patients.

Markers CD45RO/CCR7/CD25/CD127/CD95/CD27 served to sort CD4+ naive, central memory, regulatory and stem cell-like memory cells. Germline V gives CDR1 SGHDN, CDR2 FVKESK. The CDR3 spans 12 residues. The V end lost 4 bases, the J end lost 8 bases, and 11 bases lay between the germline ends. The isolated RNA, all of it, was reverse transcribed, so expressed TCRB transcripts were what got sequenced. The data were produced by immunoSEQ multiplex PCR, yet TCRdb's version contains in-frame clones alone and is incomplete. The sample contains about 250,000 clones, over 12% of which appear only once. Of note for this clone: Its specificity is unknown.

The sequenced sample was naive CD4+ T cells from blood. The genes are TRBV14 and TRBJ1-2; D gene uncertain. This receptor was obtained from a woman aged 40 to 55 in good health. The CDR3 here is CASSPGVGGYTF. CDR3 in DNA: TGTGCCAGCAGCCCCGGGGTCGGCGGCTACACCTTC. The variable domain in full, with the rest retrieved from reference TRBV14 and TRBJ1-2, is EAGVTQFPSHSVIEKGQTVTLRCDPISGHDNLYWYRRVMGKEIKFLLHFVKESKQDESGMPNNRFLAERTGGTYSTLKVQPAELEDSGVYFCASSPGVGGYTFGSGTRLTVV.